Listed below are T cell receptor beta chains from one sample, sequenced in a study of blood T cells in healthy people across ages. In TCRdb, the 5' RACE reads were re-called with MiXCR into one record per CDR3 protein. The data show about 1.5 million distinct CDR3 sequences, with roughly 43% seen just once and approximately 4% held by the top ten. Material: blood. The source of these receptors is a woman younger than 30 in good health. The CDR3 runs from the conserved cysteine through the conserved F or W. A D gene is named only where the DNA matches it firmly. Clone size, where shown, is once, few, many, or a class for clones that have expanded.

V	size	D	J	length	CDR3	DNA
TRBV24-1	.	TRBD1	TRBJ2-1	15	CATSDPRQGDNEQFF	TGTGCCACCAGTGACCCCAGACAGGGGGACAATGAGCAGTTCTTC
TRBV28	.	.	TRBJ1-5	16	CASSPSDGYSNQPQHF	TGTGCCAGCAGTCCCTCGGACGGGTATAGCAATCAGCCCCAGCATTTT
TRBV12-5	.	TRBD2	TRBJ2-1	15	CASGPWLGGRNEQFF	TGTGCTAGTGGCCCCTGGCTCGGCGGGAGAAATGAGCAGTTCTTC
TRBV7-2	few	.	TRBJ2-2	13	CASGFSGAGELFF	TGTGCCAGCGGCTTTTCCGGGGCCGGGGAGCTGTTTTTT
TRBV20-1	.	TRBD1	TRBJ2-7	15	CSARDERDRDYEQYF	TGCAGTGCTAGAGATGAGAGGGACAGAGACTACGAGCAGTACTTC
TRBV21-1	.	.	TRBJ1-5	14	CASSKKGANQPQHF	TGTGCCAGCAGCAAGAAGGGTGCCAATCAGCCCCAGCATTTT
TRBV12-3/TRBV12-4	few	.	TRBJ1-2	13	CASRTGLSYGYTF	TGTGCCAGCCGCACAGGGCTCAGCTATGGCTACACCTTC
TRBV6-1	once	TRBD2	TRBJ2-4	15	CASSQDGGTKNIQYF	TGTGCCAGCAGTCAAGACGGGGGGACCAAAAACATTCAGTACTTC
TRBV4-3	few	.	TRBJ1-6	16	CASSQVQGVYNSPLHF	TGCGCCAGCAGCCAAGTACAGGGCGTCTATAATTCACCCCTCCACTTT
TRBV7-2	once	.	TRBJ1-5	16	CASNTGAAKSNQPQHF	TGTGCCAGCAACACGGGGGCAGCAAAAAGCAATCAGCCCCAGCATTTT
TRBV9	few	TRBD1	TRBJ1-4	14	CASSDAGGEEKLFF	TGTGCCAGCAGCGATGCAGGGGGCGAGGAAAAACTGTTTTTT
TRBV20-1	.	.	TRBJ1-2	12	CSARTRGYGYTF	TGCAGTGCGAGGACGAGGGGCTATGGCTACACCTTC
TRBV20-1	.	.	TRBJ1-2	14	CSARNTTGNYGYTF	TGCAGTGCTAGAAACACGACAGGAAACTATGGCTACACCTTC
TRBV20-1	.	TRBD2	TRBJ2-3	14	CSARDRRTRDTQYF	TGCAGTGCTAGAGACCGTAGGACTAGAGATACGCAGTATTTT
TRBV7-8	many	TRBD2	TRBJ2-6	15	CASSSSGAGANVLTF	TGTGCCAGCAGCTCTAGCGGGGCTGGGGCCAACGTCCTGACTTTC
TRBV4-3	few	.	TRBJ2-3	15	CASSLRVLGTDTQYF	TGCGCCAGCAGCCTGCGGGTTTTGGGCACAGATACGCAGTATTTT
TRBV15	.	.	TRBJ2-1	12	CATSSARGEQFF	TGTGCCACCAGCTCCGCTAGAGGTGAGCAGTTCTTC
TRBV2	.	.	TRBJ2-7	15	CASIFGVSSYNEQYF	TGTGCCAGCATTTTCGGGGTCAGCTCCTACAATGAGCAGTACTTC
TRBV4-3	few	TRBD1	TRBJ2-7	15	CASSQRQGAGYEQYF	TGCGCCAGCAGCCAGCGACAGGGGGCGGGATACGAGCAGTACTTC
TRBV27	few	TRBD2	TRBJ2-7	16	CASSLLSTGGTYEQYF	TGTGCCAGCAGTTTATTGTCAACGGGAGGTACCTACGAGCAGTACTTC
TRBV12-3/TRBV12-4	few	.	TRBJ1-2	13	CASSRRLADGYTF	TGTGCCAGCAGCCGCCGGCTGGCCGATGGCTACACCTTC
TRBV6-2/TRBV6-3	few	.	TRBJ2-7	13	CASSYAGIYEQYF	TGTGCCAGCAGTTACGCAGGGATCTACGAGCAGTACTTC
TRBV6-5	few	.	TRBJ1-2	14	CASSSLADYRGYTF	TGTGCCAGCAGTTCCTTAGCGGACTATCGTGGCTACACCTTC
TRBV27	.	TRBD2	TRBJ2-7	17	CASSPLRGSGGSRVQYF	TGTGCCAGCAGCCCCCTAAGGGGCTCGGGAGGTAGTAGGGTGCAGTACTTC
TRBV12-3/TRBV12-4	few	TRBD1	TRBJ2-2	15	CASSSWTGNTGELFF	TGTGCCAGCAGTTCCTGGACAGGGAACACCGGGGAGCTGTTTTTT
TRBV10-3	.	.	TRBJ1-4	14	CAISDRGGSEKLFF	TGTGCCATCAGTGACAGGGGAGGGAGTGAAAAACTGTTTTTT
TRBV20-1	.	.	TRBJ2-3	13	CTWTETSTDTQYF	TGCACTTGGACTGAGACTAGCACAGATACGCAGTATTTT
TRBV12-3/TRBV12-4	few	TRBD2	TRBJ2-3	15	CASSRPSGYTDTQYF	TGTGCCAGCAGCCGTCCTAGCGGTTATACAGATACGCAGTATTTT
TRBV27	few	TRBD2	TRBJ2-2	18	CASSLFIGLAGLGGELFF	TGTGCCAGCAGTTTATTTATCGGACTAGCGGGACTGGGTGGGGAGCTGTTTTTT
TRBV4-3	.	TRBD2	TRBJ2-7	18	CASSQDSSGGSEGYEQYF	TGCGCCAGCAGCCAAGATTCTAGCGGGGGGTCGGAAGGGTACGAGCAGTACTTC
TRBV20-1	.	TRBD1	TRBJ1-5	14	CSAWGQLPNQPQHF	TGCAGTGCCTGGGGACAGCTCCCCAATCAGCCCCAGCATTTT
TRBV6-1	.	.	TRBJ2-3	12	CASSERVDTQYF	TGTGCCAGCAGTGAGAGGGTAGATACGCAGTATTTT
TRBV20-1	few	TRBD2	TRBJ2-5	15	CSAYRFGLAKETQYF	TGCAGTGCTTATCGTTTCGGACTAGCGAAAGAGACCCAGTACTTC
TRBV7-8	.	.	TRBJ2-3	13	CASSVLNTDTQYF	TGTGCCAGCAGCGTTTTAAACACAGATACGCAGTATTTT
TRBV5-1	.	.	TRBJ2-3	15	CASSWGQGLTDTQYF	TGCGCCAGCAGCTGGGGTCAGGGTCTCACAGATACGCAGTATTTT
TRBV24-1	few	TRBD1	TRBJ2-7	15	CATSDPGTGDNEQYF	TGTGCCACCAGTGACCCCGGGACAGGGGACAACGAGCAGTACTTC
TRBV28	.	.	TRBJ2-1	13	CASSSLWDNEQFF	TGTGCCAGCAGTTCCCTCTGGGACAATGAGCAGTTCTTC
TRBV28	.	.	TRBJ2-3	14	CASSVPRGGNTQYF	TGTGCCAGCAGTGTCCCCCGAGGCGGGAATACGCAGTATTTT
TRBV4-3	.	.	TRBJ2-6	17	CASSQDVWGSGANVLTF	TGCGCCAGCAGCCAAGACGTCTGGGGCTCTGGGGCCAACGTCCTGACTTTC
TRBV12-3/TRBV12-4	few	TRBD1	TRBJ1-2	15	CASTKDRDNDYGYTF	TGTGCCAGCACCAAGGACAGGGACAATGACTATGGCTACACCTTC
TRBV7-2	few	.	TRBJ1-1	13	CASSLAQVAEAFF	TGTGCCAGCAGCTTAGCACAGGTGGCTGAAGCTTTCTTT
TRBV7-6	.	.	TRBJ1-1	15	CASSANVGWYTEAFF	TGTGCCAGCAGCGCAAACGTAGGGTGGTACACTGAAGCTTTCTTT
TRBV7-3	.	.	TRBJ2-3	15	CASSPGAQSTDTQYF	TGTGCCAGCAGCCCAGGGGCTCAAAGCACTGATACGCAGTATTTT
TRBV29-1	.	.	TRBJ1-1	13	CSVSGTVNTEAFF	TGCAGCGTGTCCGGGACGGTAAACACTGAAGCTTTCTTT
TRBV28	.	.	TRBJ2-2	16	CASRPLHKRDTGELFF	TGTGCCAGCAGACCCCTACATAAAAGAGACACCGGGGAGCTGTTTTTT
TRBV6-5	few	TRBD2	TRBJ2-1	14	CASSYGLAGMEQFF	TGTGCCAGCAGTTACGGTCTAGCGGGCATGGAGCAGTTCTTC
TRBV29-1	many	.	TRBJ2-1	10	CSVGSYEQFF	TGCAGCGTTGGTTCATATGAGCAGTTCTTC
TRBV18	few	TRBD1	TRBJ2-7	15	CASSPRTGGFYEQYF	TGTGCCAGCTCACCAAGGACAGGGGGGTTCTACGAGCAGTACTTC
TRBV4-3	.	.	TRBJ2-1	18	CASSQLTGTGSSYNEQFF	TGCGCCAGCAGCCAACTCACCGGGACGGGGTCCTCCTACAATGAGCAGTTCTTC
TRBV29-1	.	.	TRBJ2-1	12	CSADPSGYEQFF	TGCAGCGCGGACCCGAGTGGTTATGAGCAGTTCTTC
TRBV11-2	.	.	TRBJ2-1	14	CASSPRDLYNEQFF	TGTGCCAGCAGCCCCCGGGACTTGTACAATGAGCAGTTCTTC
TRBV5-1	.	TRBD1	TRBJ2-5	14	CASSSGTAEETQYF	TGCGCCAGCAGCTCTGGGACAGCGGAAGAGACCCAGTACTTC
TRBV29-1	.	.	TRBJ2-5	13	CSVDEQGVRTQYF	TGCAGCGTTGATGAGCAGGGTGTAAGGACCCAGTACTTC
TRBV2	.	.	TRBJ1-6	13	CASFGDLNSPLHF	TGTGCCAGCTTTGGGGACCTCAATTCACCCCTCCACTTT